These T cell receptor beta chains were read from a single sample in a study of shared clonotypes between healthy human individuals. The protocol was immunoSEQ multiplex PCR, while the TCRdb copy is restricted to in-frame clones and leaves out a portion. The sample yields about 2.4 million clones, approximately 94% seen once. The sample was naive CD4+ T cells sorted from blood. The receptors here all came from a man between 18 and 29 years old in good health. Both conserved end residues are part of each CDR3. A D gene is named only where the DNA matches it firmly. Clone size is stated in some rows and not others, as once, few, many or a class when expanded.

. | . | TRBJ2-1 | TRBV5-1 | CASSLATGHEQFF | TGCGCCAGCAGCTTGGCCACAGGGCATGAGCAGTTCTTC
. | . | TRBJ2-1 | TRBV7-2 | CASSPGRLGVFF | TGTGCCAGCAGCCCAGGACGTCTAGGGGTCTTCTTC
. | . | TRBJ1-2 | TRBV2 | CASSEGAGGYTF | TGTGCCAGCAGTGAAGGAGCTGGCGGCTACACCTTC
. | . | TRBJ2-7 | TRBV7-2 | CASSYILGGGTVNYEQYF | TGTGCCAGCAGCTATATCCTAGGGGGTGGGACCGTGAACTACGAGCAGTACTTC
. | . | TRBJ1-1 | TRBV9 | CASSVEIWLPTEAFF | TGTGCCAGCAGCGTAGAGATTTGGCTACCCACTGAAGCTTTCTTT
. | . | TRBJ1-5 | TRBV14 | CASSQGLRQPQHF | TGTGCCAGCAGCCAAGGGTTGCGTCAGCCCCAGCATTTT
. | . | TRBJ2-3 | TRBV7-9 | CASSLSDTQYF | TGTGCCAGCAGCTTGTCTGATACGCAGTATTTT
TRBD1 | . | TRBJ2-1 | TRBV11-2 | CASSHGGQGARNEQFF | TGTGCCAGCAGCCACGGAGGACAGGGGGCAAGAAATGAGCAGTTCTTC
TRBD2 | . | TRBJ2-7 | TRBV30 | CAWRATGLADQREQYF | TGTGCCTGGAGAGCCACGGGACTAGCGGACCAGAGGGAGCAGTACTTC
. | . | TRBJ1-4 | TRBV7-8 | CASSLGWVGTTIVNEKLFF | TGTGCCAGCAGTTTGGGATGGGTGGGAACTACGATTGTTAATGAAAAACTGTTTTTT
. | few | TRBJ1-1 | TRBV2 | CASGGQRNTEAFF | TGTGCCAGCGGGGGGCAGAGGAACACTGAAGCTTTCTTT
TRBD2 | . | TRBJ2-2 | TRBV5-1 | CASSQAGGPYTGELFF | TGCGCCAGCTCGCAAGCGGGGGGCCCTTACACCGGGGAGCTGTTTTTT
. | . | TRBJ1-5 | TRBV7-2 | CASSSEGRSNQPQHF | TGTGCCAGCAGCTCAGAGGGCCGGAGCAATCAGCCCCAGCATTTT
. | . | TRBJ2-3 | TRBV10-2 | CASSVSAESTDTQYF | TGCGCCAGCAGTGTCTCAGCGGAGAGCACAGATACGCAGTATTTT
TRBD1 | . | TRBJ2-6 | TRBV30 | CAWRGTGSSGANVLTF | TGTGCCTGGAGGGGGACAGGAAGCTCTGGGGCCAACGTCCTGACTTTC
. | once | TRBJ2-7 | TRBV6-5 | CASTRTRGAYEQYF | TGTGCCAGCACCCGGACCAGAGGCGCCTACGAGCAGTACTTC
. | . | TRBJ2-4 | TRBV19 | CASSSPGIAYF | TGTGCCAGTAGTAGTCCAGGGATAGCATACTTC
. | . | TRBJ1-1 | TRBV18 | CASSPLDSENTEAFF | TGTGCCAGCTCACCGCTAGATTCTGAGAACACTGAAGCTTTCTTT
. | . | TRBJ2-3 | TRBV19 | CASSILGTQYF | TGTGCCAGTAGTATTCTAGGGACGCAGTATTTT
. | . | TRBJ1-1 | TRBV28 | CASSPTRGSNTEAFF | TGTGCCAGCAGTCCGACCAGGGGCAGCAACACTGAAGCTTTCTTT
. | . | TRBJ1-1 | TRBV10-3 | CAISDRKNTEAFF | TGTGCCATCAGCGACAGGAAGAACACTGAAGCTTTCTTT
. | . | TRBJ2-7 | TRBV6-6 | CASSYSGQSYEQYF | TGTGCCAGCAGTTACTCCGGACAGTCCTACGAGCAGTACTTC
TRBD2 | few | TRBJ2-5 | TRBV11-3 | CARPLNGAGLQETQYF | TGTGCCAGGCCCTTGAATGGAGCGGGACTCCAGGAGACCCAGTACTTC
. | once | TRBJ2-3 | TRBV6-1 | CASSTGGVSTDTQYF | TGTGCCAGCAGTACAGGGGGGGTTAGCACAGATACGCAGTATTTT
TRBD2 | . | TRBJ2-3 | TRBV5-1 | CASSLGTTLSTDTQYF | TGCGCCAGCAGCTTAGGGACTACGCTAAGCACAGATACGCAGTATTTT
. | . | TRBJ2-7 | TRBV14 | CASSQGRSYEQYF | TGTGCCAGCAGCCAAGGACGATCCTACGAGCAGTACTTC
. | . | TRBJ2-1 | TRBV9 | CASSVEAGRQFF | TGTGCCAGCAGCGTAGAAGCAGGGAGACAGTTCTTC
. | . | TRBJ2-3 | TRBV5-6 | CASSPGRILTDTQYF | TGTGCCAGCAGCCCGGGTCGGATCCTCACAGATACGCAGTATTTT
. | . | TRBJ2-7 | TRBV19 | CASSTGRPYEQYF | TGTGCCAGTAGTACGGGACGGCCGTACGAGCAGTACTTC
. | . | TRBJ2-7 | TRBV25-1 | CASSEWEVYEQYF | TGTGCCAGCAGTGAATGGGAGGTGTACGAGCAGTACTTC
TRBD1 | . | TRBJ2-5 | TRBV7-9 | CASSLGQGKEETQYF | TGTGCCAGCAGCTTGGGACAGGGTAAGGAAGAGACCCAGTACTTC
. | . | TRBJ1-3 | TRBV28 | CASSGEKWGSGNTIYF | TGTGCCAGCAGCGGGGAGAAATGGGGCTCTGGAAACACCATATATTTT
. | . | TRBJ1-5 | TRBV29-1 | CSVETSNQPQHF | TGCAGCGTTGAAACCAGCAATCAGCCCCAGCATTTT
TRBD2 | . | TRBJ2-1 | TRBV10-3 | CAIGASGYNEQFF | TGTGCCATCGGGGCTAGCGGCTACAATGAGCAGTTCTTC
TRBD2 | . | TRBJ2-2 | TRBV30 | CAWTSGRTGELFF | TGTGCCTGGACTAGCGGTCGAACCGGGGAGCTGTTTTTT